A single T cell receptor (beta chain) is shown here with its context. The J segment lost 4 bases and the V segment lost 5 bases, leaving 9 bases of the junction unmatched. CDR3 length: 16 residues. Germline V lookup: CDR1 SGHTA, CDR2 FQGNSA. Measured with immunoSEQ multiplex PCR; TCRdb has only the in-frame clones, and not every one. In the table there are about 270,000 clones, around 89% of which are singletons. This sample is drawn from a study of blood T cell repertoires in COVID-19. The chain recombines TRBV7-2 with TRBJ2-1; TRBD2 matches at 9 bases. The receptor was derived from a woman aged 55-75 years in a cohort exposed to, infected with or recovered from COVID-19 (not recorded which). Sequencing was done on a sample of PBMCs or T cells enriched from blood (not recorded which). The CDR3 loop reads CASSAVAGGVYNEQFF. The CDR3 coding sequence is TGTGCCAGCAGCGCAGTGGCGGGAGGGGTGTACAATGAGCAGTTCTTC.